This TCR beta chain was found in a study of blood T cell repertoires in COVID-19. TCRdb's table, derived via immunoSEQ multiplex PCR, lists solely in-frame clones and lacks some. Among roughly 440,000 clones listed, about 91% were seen once. CDR1 and CDR2 from the germline V gene are SGHDT and YYEEEE. Trimming removed 3 bases from V and 8 bases from J, with 14 bases in between. This CDR3 region has 14 residues. The TCR originated in a woman between 45 and 65 years old with COVID-19, enrolled during active disease. The chain carries TRBV5-6 and TRBJ2-2; a possible D gene is TRBD1 (6 bases). Sequencing was done on a sample of peripheral blood. The chain's CDR3 is CASSSIQGMGELFF. The CDR3 bases are TGTGCCAGCAGCTCCATCCAGGGGATGGGGGAGCTGTTTTTT.